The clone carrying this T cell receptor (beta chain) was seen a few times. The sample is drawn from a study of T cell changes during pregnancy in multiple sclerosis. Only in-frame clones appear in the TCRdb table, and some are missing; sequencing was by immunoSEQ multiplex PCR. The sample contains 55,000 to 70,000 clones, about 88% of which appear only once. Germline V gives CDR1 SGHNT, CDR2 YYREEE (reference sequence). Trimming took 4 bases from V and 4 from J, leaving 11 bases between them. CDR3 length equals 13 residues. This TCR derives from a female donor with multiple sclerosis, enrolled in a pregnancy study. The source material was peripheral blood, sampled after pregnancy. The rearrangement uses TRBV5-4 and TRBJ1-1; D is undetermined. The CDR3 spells CASSPMTGTEAFF. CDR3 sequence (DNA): TGTGCCAGCAGCCCAATGACGGGCACTGAAGCTTTCTTT.